The 15 T cell receptor beta chains below all came from one sample that was sequenced in a study of post-analysis software for immune sequencing data. General observations from the study: Higher frequency in patients than in controls was seen for five TRBV segments, with TRBV5-6, TRBV5-1 and TRBV20-1 among them.

Unique molecular identifiers were present in the TCR beta cDNA libraries. One entry per CDR3 protein results from TCRdb running MiXCR on the PCR reads. The sample records 500,000 to 600,000 distinct CDR3 sequences, 44% being singletons. The antigens of these receptors remain unknown. Sequencing input: blood. These receptors were taken from a girl between 10 and 17 years old with multiple sclerosis.

The chain carries TRBV11-3 and TRBJ2-1; the D call may be TRBD1 or TRBD2 (5 bases each). Trimming stripped 5 bases from V and 3 bases from J, with 20 bases between. CDR3 size: 17 residues. Per germline, CDR1 SGHNT and CDR2 YENEEA. The CDR3 DNA sequence: TGTGCCAGCAGCCCTAGTAGTCCCGGGGCCCTCTACAATGAGCAGTTCTTC. Translated: CASSPSSPGALYNEQFF.

The V and J genes are TRBV6-1 and TRBJ1-1; TRBD1 matches at 7 bases. J was trimmed by 4 bases and V by 8 bases; bases with no gene match: 10. Germline CDR1 is MNHNS and CDR2 is SASEGT. The CDR3 sequence is 14 residues long. CDR3 in amino acids: CASEAVRGATEAFF. CDR3 coding DNA: TGTGCCAGCGAGGCTGTCAGGGGGGCCACTGAAGCTTTCTTT.

Ten or more counts support this clonotype. The rearrangement links TRBV28 to TRBJ2-7, with D possibly called TRBD1 or TRBD2 (6 bases each). V was pared by 1 base and J by 1 base, with 14 bases between. The CDR3 consists of 16 residues. From germline, CDR1 is MDHEN and CDR2 SYDVKM. The CDR3 sequence: CASSLSLGGLSYEQYF. The DNA for the CDR3 is TGTGCCAGCAGTTTATCCCTCGGGGGCCTTTCCTACGAGCAGTACTTC.

The genes are TRBV12-3 or TRBV12-4 and TRBJ1-2; 8 nucleotides line up with TRBD1. V lost 7 bases and J lost 3; bases outside the gene matches: 4. The CDR3 is 13 amino acids. The CDR3 sequence: CASTLQGDYGYTF. The CDR3 region has the DNA TGTGCCAGCACGCTACAGGGGGACTATGGCTACACCTTC.

This clonotype showed up many times. This chain links TRBV20-1 with TRBJ2-3, with 8 bases matching TRBD2. CDR3 length: 16 residues. V lost 0 bases and J lost 6; bases outside the gene matches: 11. Germline CDR1 reads DFQATT; CDR2 reads SNEGSKA (reference sequence). CDR3 DNA: TGCAGTGCTAGAGATGATGTCAGCGGGAGTTGGGATACGCAGTATTTT. Protein: CSARDDVSGSWDTQYF.

The V and J genes are TRBV20-1 and TRBJ1-6; 7 nucleotides agree with TRBD1. The germline V gene has CDR1 DFQATT and CDR2 SNEGSKA (reference sequence). This CDR3 contains 18 residues. The V segment lost 6 bases and the J segment 1 base; nucleotides outside the gene matches: 15. The CDR3 DNA sequence: TGCAGTGCCGGGGGTGGAGGGGGCGGTGGTTCCTATAATTCACCCCTCCACTTT. It specifies CSAGGGGGGGSYNSPLHF.

This clonotype was observed a few times. V gene TRBV5-1 combines with J gene TRBJ2-5, with D perhaps TRBD2 (6 bases). Germline lookup yields CDR1 SGHRS and CDR2 YFSETQ. The CDR3 has 16 amino acids. V was cut by 1 base and J by 2 bases, with 15 bases left in between. For the CDR3, the DNA is TGCGCCAGCAGCTTGTGGGGCGGGAAGAGGCAAGAGACCCAGTACTTC. Its translation: CASSLWGGKRQETQYF.

The gene calls are TRBV5-1 and TRBJ2-3; the D gene is possibly TRBD2 (6 bases). Trimming pared 7 bases from V and 0 bases from J, leaving 9 bases between. In germline, CDR1 is SGHRS, CDR2 YFSETQ. This CDR3 is built from 13 residues. CDR3 nucleotide sequence: TGCGCCAGCGGCGGGGCCAGCACAGATACGCAGTATTTT. Encoded protein: CASGGASTDTQYF.

The genes are TRBV15 and TRBJ2-7, with 8 bases lining up with TRBD1. The CDR3 runs to 15 residues. The V segment lost 3 bases and the J segment 2 bases; nucleotides outside the gene matches: 6. CDR1 LNHNV and CDR2 YYDKDF come from the germline V gene (reference sequence). The CDR3 spells CATSRGQEVAYEQYF. The CDR3, as DNA: TGTGCCACCAGCAGGGGACAGGAGGTGGCCTACGAGCAGTACTTC.

Only a few counts were recorded for this clonotype. The chain joins TRBV29-1 to TRBJ2-3; possibly TRBD1 for D (6 bases). Looked up from germline, CDR1 is SQVTM and CDR2 is ANQGSEA. Trimming left V 7 bases short and J 2 bases short, with 22 bases between. The CDR3 length is 16 residues. CDR3 in amino acids: CSAGSGAGVFTDTQYF. CDR3 coding DNA: TGCAGCGCTGGGAGTGGGGCAGGGGTATTCACAGATACGCAGTATTTT.

The table lists this clonotype with a few counts. J is TRBJ2-7 and V is TRBV6-6; a weak D match, TRBD1 (5 bases). The CDR3 loop spans 13 amino acids. V lost 5 bases, J lost 6 bases, and 14 bases lay in between. Germline assignment: CDR1 MNHNY and CDR2 SVGAGI (reference sequence). CDR3 coding DNA: TGTGCCAGCAGTCAGGGTATTGAAGGCGAGCAGTACTTC. Protein: CASSQGIEGEQYF.

The chain joins TRBV12-3 or TRBV12-4 to TRBJ2-6; D is unclear. CDR3 length equals 14 residues. Trimming stripped 6 bases from V and 3 bases from J, with 9 bases between. CDR3 sequence reads: CASRSEFGANVLTF. CDR3 nucleotide sequence: TGTGCCAGCAGGTCAGAGTTTGGGGCCAACGTCCTGACTTTC.

This clonotype was found a few times. V gene TRBV20-1 combines with J gene TRBJ2-5; a possible D gene is TRBD2 (6 bases). Between the trimmed V and J ends, which lost 3 bases and 1 base, there was a span of 15 bases. CDR3 length: 15 residues. Germline CDR1 reads DFQATT; CDR2 reads SNEGSKA (reference sequence). CDR3 nucleotide sequence: TGCAGTGCTAGGGAGGCGGGGAGACCCCAAGAGACCCAGTACTTC. Translated, it gives CSAREAGRPQETQYF.

The chain couples TRBV10-3 to TRBJ1-2; D perhaps matches TRBD1 (6 bases). CDR3 size: 12 residues. The germline V gene encodes CDR1 ENHRY and CDR2 SYGVKD. This CDR3 reads CGVGDKNYGYTF. As DNA, the CDR3 is TGTGGCGTTGGGGACAAGAACTATGGCTACACCTTC.

The V and J genes are TRBV30 and TRBJ2-4; possibly TRBD2 for D (6 bases). TRBJ2-7 matches the DNA end more closely, so the J call is doubtful. This CDR3 spans 14 amino acids. Germline V gives CDR1 GTSNPN, CDR2 SVGIG (reference sequence). CDR3: CAWSVGGVTYEQYF. DNA of the CDR3: TGTGCCTGGAGTGTCGGAGGGGTTACCTACGAGCAGTACTTC.